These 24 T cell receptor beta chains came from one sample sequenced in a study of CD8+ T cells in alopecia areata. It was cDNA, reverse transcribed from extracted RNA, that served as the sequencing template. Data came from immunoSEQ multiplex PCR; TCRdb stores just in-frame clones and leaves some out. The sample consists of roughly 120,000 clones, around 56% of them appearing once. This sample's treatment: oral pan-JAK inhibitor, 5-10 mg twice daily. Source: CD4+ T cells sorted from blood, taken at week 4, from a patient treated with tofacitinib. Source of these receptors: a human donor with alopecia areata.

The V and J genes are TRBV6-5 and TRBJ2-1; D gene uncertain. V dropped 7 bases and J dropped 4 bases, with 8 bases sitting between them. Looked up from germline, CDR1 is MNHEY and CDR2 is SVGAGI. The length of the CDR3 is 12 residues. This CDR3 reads CASTARYNEQFF. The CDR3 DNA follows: TGTGCCAGCACAGCCAGATACAATGAGCAGTTCTTC.

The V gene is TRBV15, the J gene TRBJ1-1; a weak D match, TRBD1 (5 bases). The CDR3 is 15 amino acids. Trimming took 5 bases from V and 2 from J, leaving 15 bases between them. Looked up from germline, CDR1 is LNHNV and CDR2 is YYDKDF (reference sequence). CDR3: CATSARRGDNTEAFF. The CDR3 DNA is TGTGCCACCAGCGCCAGACGGGGGGATAACACTGAAGCTTTCTTT.

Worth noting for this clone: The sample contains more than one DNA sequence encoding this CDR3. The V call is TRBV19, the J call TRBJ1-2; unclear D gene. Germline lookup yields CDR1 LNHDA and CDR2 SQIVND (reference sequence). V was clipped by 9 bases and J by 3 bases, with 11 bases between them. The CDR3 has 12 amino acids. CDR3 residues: CASNDRDYGYTF. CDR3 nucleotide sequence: TGTGCCAGCAACGACCGGGACTATGGCTACACCTTC.

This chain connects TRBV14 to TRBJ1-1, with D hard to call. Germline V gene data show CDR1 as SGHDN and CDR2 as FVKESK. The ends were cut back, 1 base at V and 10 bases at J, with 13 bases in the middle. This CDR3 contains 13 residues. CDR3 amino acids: CASSQVGFSGAFF. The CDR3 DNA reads TGTGCCAGCAGCCAAGTAGGATTTTCGGGAGCTTTCTTT.

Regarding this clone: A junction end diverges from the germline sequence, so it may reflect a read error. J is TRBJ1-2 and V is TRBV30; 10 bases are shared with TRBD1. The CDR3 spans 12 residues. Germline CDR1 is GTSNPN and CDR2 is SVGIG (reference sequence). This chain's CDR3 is CAWSPGTGAPLF. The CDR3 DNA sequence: TGTGCCTGGAGCCCCGGGACAGGGGCCCCCTTGTTC.

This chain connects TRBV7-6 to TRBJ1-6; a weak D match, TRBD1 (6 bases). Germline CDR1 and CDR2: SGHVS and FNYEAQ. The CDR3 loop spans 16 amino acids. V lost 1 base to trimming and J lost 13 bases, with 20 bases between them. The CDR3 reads CASSLGQDGWGDPLHF. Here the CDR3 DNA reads TGTGCCAGCAGCTTAGGACAGGACGGATGGGGGGATCCCCTCCACTTT.

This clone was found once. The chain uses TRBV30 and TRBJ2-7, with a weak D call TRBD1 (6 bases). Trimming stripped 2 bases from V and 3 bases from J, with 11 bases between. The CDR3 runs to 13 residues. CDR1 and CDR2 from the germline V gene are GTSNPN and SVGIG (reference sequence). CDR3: CAWSHTGIYEQYF. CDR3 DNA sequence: TGTGCCTGGAGTCACACAGGGATCTACGAGCAGTACTTC. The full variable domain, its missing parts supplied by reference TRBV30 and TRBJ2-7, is SQTIHQWPATLVQPVGSPLSLECTVEGTSNPNLYWYRQAAGRGLQLLFYSVGIGQISSEVPQNLSASRPQDRQFILSSKKLLLSDSGFYLCAWSHTGIYEQYFGPGTRLTVT.

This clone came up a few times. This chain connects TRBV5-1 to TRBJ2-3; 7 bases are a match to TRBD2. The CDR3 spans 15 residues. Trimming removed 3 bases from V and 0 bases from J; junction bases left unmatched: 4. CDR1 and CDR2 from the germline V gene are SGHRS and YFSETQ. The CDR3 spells CASSSLSGSTDTQYF. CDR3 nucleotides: TGCGCCAGCAGCTCCCTTAGCGGGAGCACAGATACGCAGTATTTT.

This CDR3 reads CASSLDPTYEQYF. The CDR3, as DNA: TGCGCCAGCAGCTTGGACCCGACCTACGAGCAGTACTTC. The V gene is TRBV5-1, the J gene TRBJ2-7, with D uncertain. Germline CDR1 is SGHRS and CDR2 is YFSETQ. The CDR3 extends over 13 amino acids. The germline V and J ends were trimmed by 0 bases and 2 bases, with 6 bases remaining between them.

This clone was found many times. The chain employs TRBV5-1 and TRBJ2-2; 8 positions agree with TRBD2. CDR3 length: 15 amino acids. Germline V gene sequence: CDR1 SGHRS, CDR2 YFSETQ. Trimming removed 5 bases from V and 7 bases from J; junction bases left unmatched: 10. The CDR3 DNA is TGCGCCAGCAGGCAACAGCGGGAGCTTAGCGGGGAGCTGTTTTTT. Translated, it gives CASRQQRELSGELFF.

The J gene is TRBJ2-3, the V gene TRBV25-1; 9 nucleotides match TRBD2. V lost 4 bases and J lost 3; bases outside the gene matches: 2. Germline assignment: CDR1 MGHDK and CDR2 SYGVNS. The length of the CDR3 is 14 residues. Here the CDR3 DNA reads TGTGCCAGCAGTGTCAGCGGGGGGACAGATACGCAGTATTTT. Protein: CASSVSGGTDTQYF.

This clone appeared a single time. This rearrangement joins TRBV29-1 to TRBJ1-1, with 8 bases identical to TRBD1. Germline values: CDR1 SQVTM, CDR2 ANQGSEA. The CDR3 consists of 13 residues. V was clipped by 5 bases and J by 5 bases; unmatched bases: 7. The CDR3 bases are TGCAGCGTTACCTATACAGGGGGGACTGAAGCTTTCTTT. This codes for CSVTYTGGTEAFF. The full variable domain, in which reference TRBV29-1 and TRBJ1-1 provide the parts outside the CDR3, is SAVISQKPSRDICQRGTSLTIQCQVDSQVTMMFWYRQQPGQSLTLIATANQGSEATYESGFVIDKFPISRPNLTFSTLTVSNMSPEDSSIYLCSVTYTGGTEAFFGQGTRLTVV.

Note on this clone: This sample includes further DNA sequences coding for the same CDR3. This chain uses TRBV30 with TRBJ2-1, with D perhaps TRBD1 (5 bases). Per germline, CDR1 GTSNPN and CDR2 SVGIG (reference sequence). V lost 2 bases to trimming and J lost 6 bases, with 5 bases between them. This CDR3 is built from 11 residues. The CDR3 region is CAWSRGNEQFF. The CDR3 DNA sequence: TGTGCCTGGAGTAGGGGCAATGAGCAGTTCTTC. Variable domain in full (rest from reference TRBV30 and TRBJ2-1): SQTIHQWPATLVQPVGSPLSLECTVEGTSNPNLYWYRQAAGRGLQLLFYSVGIGQISSEVPQNLSASRPQDRQFILSSKKLLLSDSGFYLCAWSRGNEQFFGPGTRLTVL.

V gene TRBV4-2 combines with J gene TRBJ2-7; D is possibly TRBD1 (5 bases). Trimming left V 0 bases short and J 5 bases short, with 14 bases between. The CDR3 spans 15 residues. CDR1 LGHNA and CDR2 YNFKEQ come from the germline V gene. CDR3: CASSQDGVTAHEQYF. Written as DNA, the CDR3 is TGTGCCAGCAGCCAAGATGGGGTGACAGCTCACGAGCAGTACTTC.

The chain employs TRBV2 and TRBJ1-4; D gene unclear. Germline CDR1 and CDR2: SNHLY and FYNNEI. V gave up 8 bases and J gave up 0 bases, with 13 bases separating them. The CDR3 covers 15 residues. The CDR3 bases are TGTGCCAGCGGGAGGGAAGCCGCAACTAATGAAAAACTGTTTTTT. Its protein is CASGREAATNEKLFF. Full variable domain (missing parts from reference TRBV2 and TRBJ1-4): EPEVTQTPSHQVTQMGQEVILRCVPISNHLYFYWYRQILGQKVEFLVSFYNNEISEKSEIFDDQFSVERPDGSNFTLKIRSTKLEDSAMYFCASGREAATNEKLFFGSGTQLSVL.

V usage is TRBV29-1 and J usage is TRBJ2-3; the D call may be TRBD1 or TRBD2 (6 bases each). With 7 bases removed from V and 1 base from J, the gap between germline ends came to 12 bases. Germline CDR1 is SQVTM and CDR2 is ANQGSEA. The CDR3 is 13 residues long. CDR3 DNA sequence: TGCAGCGGAAAGGGGGGCGGCACAGATACGCAGTATTTT. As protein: CSGKGGGTDTQYF.

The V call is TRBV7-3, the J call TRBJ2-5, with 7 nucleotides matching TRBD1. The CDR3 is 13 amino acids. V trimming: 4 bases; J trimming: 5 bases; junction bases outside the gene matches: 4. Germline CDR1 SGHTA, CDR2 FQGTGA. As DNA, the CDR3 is TGTGCCAGCAGCTATAGGACAGGCGAGACCCAGTACTTC. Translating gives CASSYRTGETQYF.

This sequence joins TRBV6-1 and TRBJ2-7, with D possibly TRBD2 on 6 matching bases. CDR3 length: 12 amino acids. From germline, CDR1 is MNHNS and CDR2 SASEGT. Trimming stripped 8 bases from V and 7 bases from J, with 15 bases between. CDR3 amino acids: CASGTPVGEQYF. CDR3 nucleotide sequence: TGTGCCAGCGGGACTCCGGTCGGGGAGCAGTACTTC.

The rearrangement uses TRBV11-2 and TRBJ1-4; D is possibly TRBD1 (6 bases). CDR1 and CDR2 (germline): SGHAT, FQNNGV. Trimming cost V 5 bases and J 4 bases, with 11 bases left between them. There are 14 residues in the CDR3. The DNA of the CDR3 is TGTGCCAGCAGCGGGACACCGATTAATGAAAAACTGTTTTTT. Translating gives CASSGTPINEKLFF.

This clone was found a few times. The CDR3 DNA follows: TGCAGCGTTGGCACCGGGACTGTGGGGGTGAGGGGCGGAAAACTGTTTTTT. Translation: CSVGTGTVGVRGGKLFF. The V and J genes are TRBV29-1 and TRBJ1-4, with a weak D call TRBD1 (5 bases). Germline assignment: CDR1 SQVTM and CDR2 ANQGSEA. Trimming stripped 4 bases from V and 10 bases from J, with 28 bases between. The CDR3 is 17 residues long.

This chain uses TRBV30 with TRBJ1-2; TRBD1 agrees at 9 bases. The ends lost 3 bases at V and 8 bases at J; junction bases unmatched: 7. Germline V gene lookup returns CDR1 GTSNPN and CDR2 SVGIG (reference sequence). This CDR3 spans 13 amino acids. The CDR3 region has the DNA TGTGCCTGGAGACAACAGGGGGCTGCGGGCTACACCTTC. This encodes CAWRQQGAAGYTF.

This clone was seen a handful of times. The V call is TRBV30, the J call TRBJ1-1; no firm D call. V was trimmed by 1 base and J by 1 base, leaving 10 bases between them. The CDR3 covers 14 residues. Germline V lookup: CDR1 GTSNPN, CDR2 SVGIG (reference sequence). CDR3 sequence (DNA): TGTGCCTGGAGTGCTAGGGTCCGGAACACTGAAGCTTTCTTT. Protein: CAWSARVRNTEAFF.

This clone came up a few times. The CDR3: CSVEDSKGYGYTF. For the CDR3, the DNA is TGCAGCGTTGAAGACTCCAAGGGCTATGGCTACACCTTC. The chain uses TRBV29-1 and TRBJ1-2; the D is unclear. This CDR3 region has 13 residues. CDR1 is SQVTM and CDR2 is ANQGSEA in the germline V gene. The V gene lost 0 bases and the J gene lost 4 bases, with 9 bases spanning the gap. Variable domain in full (rest from reference TRBV29-1 and TRBJ1-2): SAVISQKPSRDICQRGTSLTIQCQVDSQVTMMFWYRQQPGQSLTLIATANQGSEATYESGFVIDKFPISRPNLTFSTLTVSNMSPEDSSIYLCSVEDSKGYGYTFGSGTRLTVV.

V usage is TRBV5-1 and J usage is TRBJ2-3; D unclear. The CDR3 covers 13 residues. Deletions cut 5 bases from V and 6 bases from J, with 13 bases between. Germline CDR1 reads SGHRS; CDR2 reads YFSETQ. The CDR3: CASSRQEMDTQYF. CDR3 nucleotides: TGCGCCAGCAGTAGGCAGGAAATGGATACGCAGTATTTT. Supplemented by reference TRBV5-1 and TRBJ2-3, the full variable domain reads KAGVTQTPRYLIKTRGQQVTLSCSPISGHRSVSWYQQTPGQGLQFLFEYFSETQRNKGNFPGRFSGRQFSNSRSEMNVSTLELGDSALYLCASSRQEMDTQYFGPGTRLTVL.